This is a list of T cell receptor beta chains from one sample in a study of blood T cell repertoires in COVID-19. This table comes from immunoSEQ multiplex PCR, and its TCRdb copy is limited to in-frame clones, with some not included. The sample lists more than 35,000 clones, about four fifths occurring once. Sequenced input: peripheral blood. These receptors were obtained from a man older than 75 with active or convalescent COVID-19. CDR3s include the opening cysteine and the closing phenylalanine or tryptophan.

TRBV3-1/TRBV3-2	TRBJ1-2	CASSQGTGTNYGYTF
TRBV7-9	TRBJ2-5	CASSLFQGQETQYF
TRBV5-5	TRBJ2-7	CASSPRWGGRDEQYF
TRBV11-1	TRBJ1-1	CASSSQTGAEAFF
TRBV27	TRBJ1-5	CASSLSRQSSNQPQHF
TRBV2	TRBJ1-1	CASARQGSTEAFF
TRBV27	TRBJ1-5	CASSLSYFQPQHF
TRBV5-1	TRBJ1-4	CASSLDPGTNEKLFF
TRBV7-8	TRBJ2-5	CASSFLSSGIQETQYF
TRBV2	TRBJ1-2	CASRTTGPYGYTF
TRBV4-3	TRBJ1-5	CASSQTTGRRHQPQHF
TRBV9	TRBJ2-1	CASSATGLAGGNEQFF
TRBV6-5	TRBJ1-6	CASKPGHDGSPLHF
TRBV30	TRBJ1-1	CAWSGTGGRAFF
TRBV19	TRBJ2-1	CASSIGAGGYNEQFF
TRBV6-5	TRBJ2-2	CASLTGLAAGELFF
TRBV5-4	TRBJ2-1	CASSGSTGTGVF
TRBV18	TRBJ2-1	CASSQQGVTYNEQFF
TRBV6-4	TRBJ2-1	CASRGGGLKSYNEQFF
TRBV2	TRBJ1-3	CASSRLTGISGNTIYF
TRBV19	TRBJ2-7	CASSPSTGNRYEQYF
TRBV5-6	TRBJ2-7	CASSLGLAGGRYEQYF
TRBV5-1	TRBJ2-1	CASSLAGTSSYNEQFF
TRBV11-1	TRBJ2-3	CASSLAVYSTDTQYF
TRBV7-6	TRBJ2-1	CASSLEQGSSYNEQFF
TRBV4-3	TRBJ2-1	CASSQSQGPNEQFF
TRBV6-5	TRBJ1-5	CASRRDRASNQPQHF